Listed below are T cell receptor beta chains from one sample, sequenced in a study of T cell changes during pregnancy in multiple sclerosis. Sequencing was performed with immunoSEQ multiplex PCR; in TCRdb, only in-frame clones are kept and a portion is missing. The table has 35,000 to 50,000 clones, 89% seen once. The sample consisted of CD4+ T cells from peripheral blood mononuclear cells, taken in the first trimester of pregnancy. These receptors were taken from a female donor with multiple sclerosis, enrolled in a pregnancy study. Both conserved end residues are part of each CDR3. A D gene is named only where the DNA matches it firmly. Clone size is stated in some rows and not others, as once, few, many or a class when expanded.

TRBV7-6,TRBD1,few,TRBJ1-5,TGTGCCAGCAGCTTAGCCGGACAGGGCCGCAATCAGCCCCAGCATTTT,CASSLAGQGRNQPQHF
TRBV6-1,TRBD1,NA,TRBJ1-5,TGTGCCACTCTCCCCGGTCCAGGGGGCCGTCAGCCCCAGCATTTT,CATLPGPGGRQPQHF
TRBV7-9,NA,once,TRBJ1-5,TGTGCCAGCAGCCTACAGGGTTATCAGCCCCAGCATTTT,CASSLQGYQPQHF
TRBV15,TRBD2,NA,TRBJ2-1,TGTGCCACCAGCAGGGCTAGCGGGACTTCCTACAATGAGCAGTTCTTC,CATSRASGTSYNEQFF
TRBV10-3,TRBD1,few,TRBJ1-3,TGTGCCATCAGGCAAGCGACAGGGGGAAACACCATATATTTT,CAIRQATGGNTIYF
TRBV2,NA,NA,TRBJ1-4,TGTGCCAGCACCTTACAGGTGGAAAAACTGTTTTTT,CASTLQVEKLFF
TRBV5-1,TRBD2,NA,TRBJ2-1,TGCGCCAGCAGCCCTAGCGGTAACTCCTACAATGAGCAGTTCTTC,CASSPSGNSYNEQFF
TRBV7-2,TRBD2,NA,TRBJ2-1,TGTGCCAGCAGCCCCACTGTAAATCTAGCGGGAGTTGGGAATGAGCAGTTCTTC,CASSPTVNLAGVGNEQFF
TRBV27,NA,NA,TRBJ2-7,TGTGCCAGCAGTTTCCGAGGGAAGGACGAGCAGTACTTC,CASSFRGKDEQYF
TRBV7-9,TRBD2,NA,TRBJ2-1,TGTGCCAGCAGCCCCGAGGGACTAGCGGGAGGAAAGTTCTTC,CASSPEGLAGGKFF
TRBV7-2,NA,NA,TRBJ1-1,TGTGCCAGCAGCCCCCCCCGGGGGGGTACCCCTGAAGCTTTCTTT,CASSPPRGGTPEAFF
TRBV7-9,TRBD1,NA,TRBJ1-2,TGTGCCAGCAGCAGAATCACAGGGGGCCCTTACACCTTC,CASSRITGGPYTF
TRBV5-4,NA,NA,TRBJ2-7,TGTGCCAGCCGTCAGGACAGAAGTCGACAGGAGCAGTACTTC,CASRQDRSRQEQYF
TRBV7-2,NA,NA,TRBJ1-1,TGTGCCAGCAGCCAGAAGCGGCTCGATAGGGCTGAAGCTTTCTTT,CASSQKRLDRAEAFF
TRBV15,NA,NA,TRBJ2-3,TGTGCCACCAGCAGAGATAGTAGCGCAGATACGCAGTATTTT,CATSRDSSADTQYF
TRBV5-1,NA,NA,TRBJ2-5,TGCGCCAGCAGCTTGGATCCGGAGGAGGAGACCCAGTACTTC,CASSLDPEEETQYF
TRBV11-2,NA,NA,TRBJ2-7,TGTGCCAGCAGCTTAGGCTACTACGAGCAGTACTTC,CASSLGYYEQYF
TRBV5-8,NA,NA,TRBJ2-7,TGTGCCAGCAGCCGCGGGGCCGAGGGCTACGAGCAGTACTTC,CASSRGAEGYEQYF